This record looks at one T cell receptor (beta chain) sequence and its context. The source of the sample is a study of T cell changes during pregnancy in multiple sclerosis. The CDR3 length is 18 residues. Clones were read by immunoSEQ multiplex PCR, and TCRdb kept only the in-frame ones, dropping some. Of about 60,000 clones detected, more than 85% appear once; the ten largest clones hold around 0.85%. V gene TRBV21-1 combines with J gene TRBJ1-1; the D call TRBD1 from the table was never checked on the DNA. TRBV21-1 is a pseudogene segment. The source was peripheral blood, collected before pregnancy. This clonotype was sampled from a female donor with multiple sclerosis, enrolled in a pregnancy study. The CDR3 loop reads CASSAHSWTGNLNTEAFF. The CDR3 DNA reads as TGTGCCAGCAGCGCTCACTCCTGGACAGGGAACCTGAACACTGAAGCTTTCTTT.